This T cell receptor (beta chain) was captured by sequencing in a study of blood T cell repertoires in COVID-19. The wider study: Samples representing acute and convalescent COVID-19 were sourced from the United States, Italy and Spain. T cells, B-cell-depleted T cells, or PBMCs provided the cDNA or gDNA that served as material.

Per the original data handling: Scientists estimated how many nucleated cells there were by amplifying reference gene primers. TCRdb keeps only in-frame clones here, not all; method: immunoSEQ multiplex PCR. That table furnishes V, J and clone size, whereas the DNA furnished D and trimming. This sample has more than 300,000 clones, with approximately 88% found just once. CDR1 and CDR2 from the germline V gene are SGHVS and FQNEAQ. There are 13 residues in the CDR3. Trimming removed 5 bases from V and 6 bases from J, with 14 bases in between. Seattle participants joined during active infection and were tracked over time.

The chain carries TRBV7-8 and TRBJ2-7, with D tentatively TRBD1 (5 bases). The sequenced material came from peripheral blood. The sequence came from a woman aged 25 to 39 with COVID-19, enrolled during active disease. Written as DNA, the CDR3 is TGTGCCAGCAGCCTACGTCCAGGGCTCGAGCAGTACTTC. Amino acids: CASSLRPGLEQYF.